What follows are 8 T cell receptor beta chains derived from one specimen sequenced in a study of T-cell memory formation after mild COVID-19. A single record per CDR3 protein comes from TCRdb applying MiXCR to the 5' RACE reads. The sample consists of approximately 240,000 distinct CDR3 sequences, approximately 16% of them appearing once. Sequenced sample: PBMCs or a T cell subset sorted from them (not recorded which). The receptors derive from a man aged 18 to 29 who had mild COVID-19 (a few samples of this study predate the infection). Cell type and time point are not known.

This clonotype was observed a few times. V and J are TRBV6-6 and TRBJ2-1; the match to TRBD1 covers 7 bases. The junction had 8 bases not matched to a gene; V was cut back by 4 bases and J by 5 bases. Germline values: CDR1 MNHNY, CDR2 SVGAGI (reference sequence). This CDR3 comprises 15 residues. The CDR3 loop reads CASSLQGPGDNEQFF. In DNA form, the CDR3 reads TGTGCCAGCAGTTTACAGGGGCCTGGGGACAATGAGCAGTTCTTC.

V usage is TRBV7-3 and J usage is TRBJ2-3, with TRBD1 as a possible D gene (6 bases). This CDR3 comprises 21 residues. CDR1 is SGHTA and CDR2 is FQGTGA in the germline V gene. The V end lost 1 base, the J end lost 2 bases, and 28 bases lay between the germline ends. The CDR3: CASSLIGPRQALRGNTDTQYF. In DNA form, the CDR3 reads TGTGCCAGCAGCTTAATTGGCCCCAGACAGGCCCTTCGAGGTAACACAGATACGCAGTATTTT.

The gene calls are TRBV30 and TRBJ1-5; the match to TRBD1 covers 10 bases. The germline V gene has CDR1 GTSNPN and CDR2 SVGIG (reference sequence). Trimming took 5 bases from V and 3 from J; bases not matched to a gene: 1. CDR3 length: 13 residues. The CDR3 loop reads CAWDRGHNQPQHF. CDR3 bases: TGTGCCTGGGACAGGGGGCACAATCAGCCCCAGCATTTT.

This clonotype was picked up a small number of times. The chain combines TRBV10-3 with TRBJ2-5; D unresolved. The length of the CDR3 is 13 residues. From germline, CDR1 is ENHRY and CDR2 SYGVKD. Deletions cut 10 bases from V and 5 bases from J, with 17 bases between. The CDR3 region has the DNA TGTGCCACCCTAGGAACCGACCGGGAGACCCAGTACTTC. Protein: CATLGTDRETQYF.

The CDR3 protein is CASSLFQQNYGYTF. The CDR3, as DNA: TGCGCCAGCAGCTTGTTCCAACAGAACTATGGCTACACCTTC. V and J are TRBV5-1 and TRBJ1-2, with D unresolved. Germline assignment: CDR1 SGHRS and CDR2 YFSETQ. The CDR3 is 14 amino acids. V gave up 1 base and J gave up 2 bases, with 9 bases separating them.

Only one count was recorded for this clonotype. CDR3 region: CSAPRTGSSYEQYF. CDR3 sequence (DNA): TGCAGTGCTCCACGTACAGGGAGCTCCTACGAGCAGTACTTC. V and J are TRBV20-1 and TRBJ2-7; a weak D match, TRBD1 (6 bases). The CDR3 has 14 residues. The V and J ends lost 5 bases and 0 bases respectively, with 14 bases between them. The V gene's germline CDR1 is DFQATT and CDR2 SNEGSKA (reference sequence).

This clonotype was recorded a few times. DNA of the CDR3: TGTGCCAGCAGCCCACAGGGGGGGCTTGAGGAGACCCAGTACTTC. Its translation: CASSPQGGLEETQYF. This rearrangement joins TRBV7-9 to TRBJ2-5, with a weak D call TRBD1 (8 bases). Trimming shortened V by 5 bases and J by 5 bases, and 18 bases separated the two germline ends. CDR1 SEHNR and CDR2 FQNEAQ come from the germline V gene (reference sequence). CDR3 length equals 15 residues.

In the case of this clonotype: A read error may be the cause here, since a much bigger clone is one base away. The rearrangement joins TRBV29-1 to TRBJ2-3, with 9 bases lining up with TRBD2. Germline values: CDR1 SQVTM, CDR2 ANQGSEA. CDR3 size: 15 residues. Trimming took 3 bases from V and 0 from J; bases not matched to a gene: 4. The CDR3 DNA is TGCAGCGTTGATATAGCGGGGGTGAGCACAGATACGCAGTATTTT. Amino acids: CSVDIAGVSTDTQYF.